This T cell receptor beta chain was profiled in a study of neoadjuvant anti-PD-1 for oral cavity cancer. Study in general: Patients without progression got a fourth dose around day 43. Study-level points and caveats: Treg/Th17 ratio rose with pretreatment blood and fell with post-treatment tumor TCRbeta clonality. TCR analyses covered only a few patients per response group. Post-nivolumab, blood T cell clonality was significantly elevated in non-responders.

Time point meaning: after neoadjuvant nivolumab, at surgical resection. The method was immunoSEQ multiplex PCR; TCRdb's version includes in-frame clones alone and lacks a portion of them. The sample consists of about 8,200 clones, 70% of them appearing once. The CDR3 length is 14 residues. Germline V CDR1 and CDR2: SEHNR, FQNEAQ (reference sequence). V lost 3 bases and J lost 3, with 11 bases in between. In this sample, this clone turned up a few times. Antigen specificity is unknown. V usage is TRBV7-9 and J usage is TRBJ1-2; D remains ambiguous. The sequencing here drew on PBMCs, taken after nivolumab (anti-PD-1) treatment. The source of this sequence is a person between 40 and 79 years old with oral cavity squamous cell carcinoma. DNA for the CDR3: TGTGCCAGCAGCTTCGGCGGCTCCTACTATGGCTACACCTTC. Translation gives CASSFGGSYYGYTF.